This T cell receptor (beta chain) was identified during a study of cytomegalovirus exposure and HLA in healthy donors. Donors were ostensibly healthy at sampling, although undocumented immune exposures were probable. On this clone itself: Its antigen is currently unknown.

13 Jbeta primers and 60 Vbeta primers were used for the PCR. Libraries were prepared by immunoSEQ multiplex PCR; TCRdb keeps only in-frame clonotypes and omits some of them. The sample yields roughly 160,000 clones, 84% seen once. Points from the study as a whole: Among TCR beta chains, those listed as cytomegalovirus-associated numbered fewer than 200.

V was shortened by 3 bases and J by 4 bases, with 18 bases between the two germline ends. This CDR3 contains 16 residues. Germline V lookup: CDR1 LNHDA, CDR2 SQIVND (reference sequence). The sequencing input was PBMCs. This chain uses TRBV19 with TRBJ1-1; D is possibly TRBD1 (6 bases). The clonotype comes from a young man in good health and CMV-seronegative. CDR3 region: CASSIGGTGILTEAFF. In DNA, the CDR3 is TGTGCCAGTAGTATTGGGGGAACAGGGATCCTCACTGAAGCTTTCTTT.